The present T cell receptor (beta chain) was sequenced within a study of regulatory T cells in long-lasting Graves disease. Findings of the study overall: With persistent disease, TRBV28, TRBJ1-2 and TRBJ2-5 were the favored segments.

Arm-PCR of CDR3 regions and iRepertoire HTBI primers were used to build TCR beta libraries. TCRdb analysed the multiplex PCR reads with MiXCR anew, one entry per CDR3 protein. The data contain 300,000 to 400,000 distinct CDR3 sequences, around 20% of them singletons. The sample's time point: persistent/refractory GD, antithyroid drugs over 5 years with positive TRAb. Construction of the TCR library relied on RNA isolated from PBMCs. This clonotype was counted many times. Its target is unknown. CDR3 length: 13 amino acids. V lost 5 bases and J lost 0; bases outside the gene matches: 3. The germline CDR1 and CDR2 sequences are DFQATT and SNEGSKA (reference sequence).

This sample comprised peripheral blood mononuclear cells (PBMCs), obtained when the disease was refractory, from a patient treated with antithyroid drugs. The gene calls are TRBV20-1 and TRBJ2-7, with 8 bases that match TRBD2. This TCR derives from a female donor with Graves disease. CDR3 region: CSARSGSSYEQYF. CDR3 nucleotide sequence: TGCAGTGCTCGGAGCGGGAGCTCCTACGAGCAGTACTTC.